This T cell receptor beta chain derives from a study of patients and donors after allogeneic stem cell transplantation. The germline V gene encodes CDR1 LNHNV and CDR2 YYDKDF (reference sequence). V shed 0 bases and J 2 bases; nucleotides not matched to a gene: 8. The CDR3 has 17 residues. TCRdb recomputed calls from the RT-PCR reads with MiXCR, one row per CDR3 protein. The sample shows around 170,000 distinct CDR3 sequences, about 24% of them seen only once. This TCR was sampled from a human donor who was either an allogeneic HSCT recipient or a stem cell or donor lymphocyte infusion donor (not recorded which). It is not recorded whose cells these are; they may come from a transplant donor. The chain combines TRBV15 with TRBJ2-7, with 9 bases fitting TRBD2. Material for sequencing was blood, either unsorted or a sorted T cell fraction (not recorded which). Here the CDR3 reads CATSRDGGSGGTYEQYF. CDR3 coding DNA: TGTGCCACCAGCAGAGATGGTGGCAGCGGGGGGACCTACGAGCAGTACTTC. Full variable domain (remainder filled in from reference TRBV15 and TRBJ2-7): DAMVIQNPRYQVTQFGKPVTLSCSQTLNHNVMYWYQQKSSQAPKLLFHYYDKDFNNEADTPDNFQSRRPNTSFCFLDIRSPGLGDTAMYLCATSRDGGSGGTYEQYFGPGTRLTVT.